This TCR beta chain was retrieved from a study of type 1 regulatory T cells. Overall study context: An in vitro protocol generated T-allo10, a Tr1-enriched, alloantigen-specific CD4 T cell product.

Germline V gene lookup returns CDR1 MGHRA and CDR2 YSYEKL. This CDR3 has 13 amino acids. The V end was cut by 4 bases, the J end by 10 bases, with 16 bases between. TCRdb reprocessed the reads via MiXCR and lists one record per CDR3 protein. The table shows fewer than 25,000 distinct CDR3 sequences, with just under 75% occurring only once. Details on this clonotype: Its antigen is unknown.

The sequenced sample was cultured T cells, either the whole culture or a sorted T cell fraction (not recorded which). Noted subset: Tr1-enriched cell product generated in vitro against host alloantigens. The chain joins TRBV4-1 to TRBJ1-1; D remains unclear. This receptor was obtained from a human donor in good health. CDR3 residues: CASSLSSPVAAFF. The CDR3 coding sequence is TGCGCCAGCAGCCTTTCGAGTCCCGTTGCAGCTTTCTTT.